This T cell receptor beta chain was identified during a study of blood T cell repertoires in COVID-19. Germline CDR1 is SGHNT and CDR2 is YYREEE (reference sequence). This CDR3 is 14 amino acids long. J was trimmed by 5 bases and V by 6 bases; bases with no gene match: 8. In the source study's methods: Amplifying reference gene primers gave estimates of nucleated cell counts. Sequencing used immunoSEQ multiplex PCR; TCRdb keeps in-frame clones, though not all of them. V and J calls and clone size are as listed in that table; D and trimming were resolved from the DNA. Seen here are tens of thousands of clones, 82% observed once, and the top ten hold roughly 31%.

The chain recombines TRBV5-4 with TRBJ2-4, with 7 bases that match TRBD1. The sequence was obtained from a human donor in a cohort sampled during active COVID-19. Source material: peripheral blood. The CDR3 sequence: CASTPEGTENIQYF. The CDR3 DNA follows: TGTGCCAGCACCCCCGAAGGGACAGAAAACATTCAGTACTTC.